This entry features one T cell receptor (beta chain) sequence. The CDR3 extends over 16 amino acids. CDR1 SGHAT and CDR2 FQNNGV come from the germline V gene. J was trimmed by 6 bases and V by 1 base; bases with no gene match: 8. In the original analysis: Scientists estimated how many nucleated cells there were by amplifying reference gene primers. The table came from immunoSEQ multiplex PCR; TCRdb's copy has only in-frame clones and leaves some out. For V, J and clone size, that table is used; D and trimming come from the DNA. The table lists 170,000 or so clones, 80% to 85% of them singletons. These data are taken from a study of blood T cell repertoires in COVID-19. The overall study: Donors in the United States, Italy and Spain gave samples during acute or convalescent COVID-19.

The chain is built from TRBV11-2 and TRBJ2-1; 8 nucleotides agree with TRBD2. Sequencing was performed on peripheral blood. The receptor comes from a woman in her seventies with COVID-19, enrolled during active disease. The CDR3 region is CASSLVSLAGINEQFF. Here the CDR3 DNA reads TGTGCCAGCAGCTTAGTTAGCCTAGCGGGCATCAATGAGCAGTTCTTC.